A single sample gave rise to the 27 T cell receptor beta chains below, sequenced in a study of regulatory T cells in long-lasting Graves disease. Time point: newly diagnosed GD, antithyroid drugs for less than 3 months. The TCR library was made from RNA that had been extracted from PBMCs in TRIzol. Arm-PCR of CDR3 regions and iRepertoire HTBI primers were used to build TCR beta libraries. One entry per CDR3 protein results from TCRdb running MiXCR on the multiplex PCR reads. This sample has about 560,000 distinct CDR3 sequences, with about 16% found just once. These data also featured in a second study, about T cells in Graves' hyperthyroidism and ophthalmopathy.

Sample: peripheral blood mononuclear cells (PBMCs), taken at new diagnosis, from a patient treated with antithyroid drugs. The receptors were sampled from a young man with Graves disease.

The chain has TRBV5-1 and TRBJ2-7; a weak D match, TRBD2 (6 bases). Deletions cut 3 bases from V and 3 bases from J, with 13 bases between. Germline V gene data show CDR1 as SGHRS and CDR2 as YFSETQ. The CDR3 consists of 14 residues. This CDR3 reads CASSSGDGDYEQYF. As DNA, the CDR3 is TGCGCCAGCAGCTCGGGGGACGGAGACTACGAGCAGTACTTC.

This clonotype turned up a few times. The gene calls are TRBV30 and TRBJ2-1; 12 nucleotides align to TRBD2. V shed 0 bases and J 10 bases; nucleotides not matched to a gene: 7. Germline loops: CDR1 GTSNPN, CDR2 SVGIG (reference sequence). The CDR3 consists of 15 residues. CDR3 sequence: CAWSVLRLAGDEQFF. Written as DNA, the CDR3 is TGTGCCTGGAGTGTACTTCGACTAGCGGGAGACGAGCAGTTCTTC.

This clonotype was recorded at least ten times. V is TRBV2 and J is TRBJ2-2; 8 bases align to TRBD1. After removal of 4 bases from V and 6 bases from J, the junction contained 7 bases not matched to a gene. The CDR3 length is 15 residues. Germline V lookup: CDR1 SNHLY, CDR2 FYNNEI. The CDR3: CASSGAGGASGELFF. CDR3 coding DNA: TGTGCCAGCAGTGGAGCAGGGGGCGCTTCCGGGGAGCTGTTTTTT.

This clonotype was counted many times. J is TRBJ2-1 and V is TRBV28, with TRBD2 matching 7 bases. The CDR3 spans 17 residues. CDR1 is MDHEN, CDR2 SYDVKM, per germline. J was trimmed by 5 bases and V by 1 base; bases with no gene match: 11. In nucleotides, the CDR3 is TGTGCCAGCAGTTTATCGAAAGCGGGAAGGTTTGACAATGAGCAGTTCTTC. Translation: CASSLSKAGRFDNEQFF.

The chain has TRBV6-9 and TRBJ1-5; 8 bases fit TRBD1. The CDR3 runs to 16 residues. With V trimmed by 4 bases and J by 0 bases, 5 bases remained unmatched. The germline gives CDR1 MNHGY, CDR2 SVAAGI. The chain's CDR3 is CASSLTGAGSNQPQHF. In nucleotides, the CDR3 is TGTGCCAGCAGTTTGACAGGGGCAGGTAGCAATCAGCCCCAGCATTTT.

This clonotype was found a few times. The rearrangement links TRBV7-2 to TRBJ2-1; 8 nucleotides line up with TRBD2. Germline V gene sequence: CDR1 SGHTA, CDR2 FQGNSA. The J segment lost 5 bases and the V segment lost 6 bases, leaving 9 bases of the junction unmatched. This CDR3 is built from 15 residues. As DNA, the CDR3 is TGTGCCAGCAGTGGTTCGGGAGGGCTTGACAATGAGCAGTTCTTC. Its translation: CASSGSGGLDNEQFF.

This clonotype came up a few times. The V and J genes are TRBV7-2 and TRBJ1-5; no clear D. V lost 2 bases and J 0 bases, leaving 8 bases between the germline ends. The germline gives CDR1 SGHTA, CDR2 FQGNSA. The CDR3 loop spans 15 amino acids. The CDR3 nucleotides read TGTGCCAGCAGCTTACAAGTCGGTAGCAATCAGCCCCAGCATTTT. Translating gives CASSLQVGSNQPQHF. Complete variable domain (other parts from reference TRBV7-2 and TRBJ1-5): GAGVSQSPSNKVTEKGKDVELRCDPISGHTALYWYRQSLGQGLEFLIYFQGNSAPDKSGLPSDRFSAERTGGSVSTLTIQRTQQEDSAVYLCASSLQVGSNQPQHFGDGTRLSIL.

The CDR3 nucleotides read TGTGCCAGCAGGACCGGGACGATCGCTTTCTTT. This gives the protein CASRTGTIAFF. The chain recombines TRBV7-9 with TRBJ1-1, with D maybe TRBD1 (5 bases). V shed 6 bases and J shed 11 bases, with 13 bases lying between them. Germline values: CDR1 SEHNR, CDR2 FQNEAQ (reference sequence). The CDR3 covers 11 residues.

This clonotype was seen many times. This chain connects TRBV20-1 to TRBJ1-1; no clear D gene. V gave up 4 bases and J gave up 8 bases, with 11 bases separating them. Germline-derived CDR1 and CDR2 are DFQATT and SNEGSKA (reference sequence). This CDR3 region has 11 residues. The CDR3 nucleotides are TGCAGTGCTATCCGGACGGTCGAAGCTTTCTTT. This sequence encodes CSAIRTVEAFF.

The sample holds many counts of this clonotype. The DNA for the CDR3 is TGCGCCAGCAGCTTTGGAGCCCAGTGGGGGCCGAACACCGGGGAGCTGTTTTTT. Translation: CASSFGAQWGPNTGELFF. J is TRBJ2-2 and V is TRBV5-1, with a weak D call TRBD1 (6 bases). V lost 2 bases, J lost 0 bases, and 17 bases lay in between. The germline V gene encodes CDR1 SGHRS and CDR2 YFSETQ. The length of the CDR3 is 18 residues. Complete variable domain (other parts from reference TRBV5-1 and TRBJ2-2): KAGVTQTPRYLIKTRGQQVTLSCSPISGHRSVSWYQQTPGQGLQFLFEYFSETQRNKGNFPGRFSGRQFSNSRSEMNVSTLELGDSALYLCASSFGAQWGPNTGELFFGEGSRLTVL.

This clonotype was seen a few times. The J gene is TRBJ2-3, the V gene TRBV18, with 11 bases lining up with TRBD2. This CDR3 spans 16 amino acids. The V segment lost 3 bases and the J segment 5 bases; nucleotides outside the gene matches: 7. The germline CDR1 and CDR2 sequences are KGHSH and LQKENI. As DNA, the CDR3 is TGTGCCAGCTCACCCGGTAGCGGGAGGGCCAAAGATACGCAGTATTTT. Translating gives CASSPGSGRAKDTQYF.

This clonotype was counted only a few times. The rearrangement uses TRBV6-5 and TRBJ1-5; D is ambiguous. V was clipped by 4 bases and J by 4 bases, with 8 bases between them. The germline CDR1 and CDR2 sequences are MNHEY and SVGAGI. This CDR3 region has 13 residues. The CDR3 DNA follows: TGTGCCAGCAGTTCTTTTGCGAATCAGCCCCAGCATTTT. Translated: CASSSFANQPQHF.

Ten or more counts support this clonotype. The V and J genes are TRBV2 and TRBJ2-7; D remains unclear. The ends were cut back, 6 bases at V and 3 bases at J, with 18 bases in the middle. This CDR3 spans 15 amino acids. Germline lookup yields CDR1 SNHLY and CDR2 FYNNEI. The CDR3 DNA is TGTGCCAGCAGCGAAAACATCCCCCGGCGCTACGAGCAGTACTTC. It yields the protein CASSENIPRRYEQYF.

This clonotype has at least ten counts. The chain uses TRBV2 and TRBJ2-4; 10 bases map to TRBD1. Germline V CDR1 and CDR2: SNHLY, FYNNEI. The CDR3 extends over 18 amino acids. Germline trimming cut 6 bases from V and 0 bases from J; bases unmatched to any gene: 11. The CDR3 DNA reads as TGTGCCAGCAGCGAAAGATGGGGACAGGGGCTAGCCAAAAACATTCAGTACTTC. It encodes CASSERWGQGLAKNIQYF.

This clonotype was observed many times. The chain has TRBV7-2 and TRBJ2-4; the D is unclear. The germline gives CDR1 SGHTA, CDR2 FQGNSA. Trimming stripped 0 bases from V and 0 bases from J, with 3 bases between. The CDR3 length is 14 residues. CDR3 in DNA: TGTGCCAGCAGCTTAGCCTTAGCCAAAAACATTCAGTACTTC. It codes for CASSLALAKNIQYF.

This clonotype has only a few counts. Given a much more abundant clone one base away, this may be a read error. This sequence joins TRBV27 and TRBJ2-5, with 8 bases aligning to TRBD2. The CDR3 sequence is 15 residues long. Germline CDR1 is MNHEY and CDR2 is SMNVEV (reference sequence). The junction had 6 bases not matched to a gene; V was cut back by 2 bases and J by 4 bases. CDR3 sequence (DNA): TGTGCCAGCAGTTTAGGCCGGCTAGCGGGAGAGACCCAGTACTTC. Encoded protein: CASSLGRLAGETQYF.

This clonotype was seen many times. The chain employs TRBV12-3 or TRBV12-4 and TRBJ1-2; 7 nucleotides align to TRBD1. V lost 6 bases to trimming and J lost 4 bases; unmatched junction nucleotides: 5. The length of the CDR3 is 13 residues. The CDR3 is CASRRQGPYGYTF. The CDR3 region has the DNA TGTGCCAGCAGAAGACAGGGACCCTATGGCTACACCTTC.

Only a few counts were recorded for this clonotype. The chain has TRBV6-1 and TRBJ2-7; the D gene is possibly TRBD1 (6 bases). This CDR3 has 14 residues. V dropped 10 bases and J dropped 4 bases, with 20 bases sitting between them. The germline gives CDR1 MNHNS, CDR2 SASEGT. The CDR3 sequence: CATLPVKGEYEQYF. In nucleotides, the CDR3 is TGTGCCACCCTTCCGGTCAAGGGGGAATACGAGCAGTACTTC.

This clonotype was seen a few times. The chain uses TRBV4-1 and TRBJ2-5; 7 nucleotides match TRBD2. V lost 4 bases and J lost 3; bases outside the gene matches: 5. The CDR3 runs to 14 residues. Germline CDR1 is MGHRA and CDR2 is YSYEKL. CDR3 residues: CASSPGGLEETQYF. The CDR3 region has the DNA TGCGCCAGCAGCCCTGGTGGACTAGAAGAGACCCAGTACTTC.

V gene TRBV7-9 combines with J gene TRBJ2-1; 7 bases map to TRBD2. The CDR3 consists of 12 residues. V trimming: 8 bases; J trimming: 6 bases; junction bases outside the gene matches: 4. Per the germline V gene, CDR1 is SEHNR and CDR2 is FQNEAQ (reference sequence). CDR3 coding DNA: TGTGCCAGCGGGAGGGCCATCAATGAGCAGTTCTTC. It specifies CASGRAINEQFF. Combining the CDR3 with reference TRBV7-9 and TRBJ2-1 gives the whole variable domain DTGVSQNPRHKITKRGQNVTFRCDPISEHNRLYWYRQTLGQGPEFLTYFQNEAQLEKSRLLSDRFSAERPKGSFSTLEIQRTEQGDSAMYLCASGRAINEQFFGPGTRLTVL.

This clonotype was seen ten or more times. Written as DNA, the CDR3 is TGTGCCAGCAGTTTGGCCGGGACAGTGGGTGAGCAGTTCTTC. Translating gives CASSLAGTVGEQFF. This rearrangement joins TRBV28 to TRBJ2-1; 7 bases are shared with TRBD1. The CDR3 covers 14 residues. Germline V CDR1 and CDR2: MDHEN, SYDVKM. Trimming removed 3 bases from V and 9 bases from J; junction bases left unmatched: 8.

The V and J genes are TRBV6-1 and TRBJ1-5, with a tentative D call TRBD1 (6 bases). The germline V and J ends were trimmed by 5 bases and 3 bases, with 14 bases remaining between them. Germline V CDR1 and CDR2: MNHNS, SASEGT. This CDR3 region has 15 residues. The CDR3: CASSPRGGNNQPQHF. The CDR3 DNA is TGTGCCAGCAGTCCGAGAGGGGGGAACAATCAGCCCCAGCATTTT.

V and J are TRBV18 and TRBJ2-6; either TRBD1 or TRBD2 may supply D (6 bases each). The V gene's germline CDR1 is KGHSH and CDR2 LQKENI. There are 16 residues in the CDR3. V gave up 4 bases and J gave up 2 bases, with 12 bases separating them. The DNA for the CDR3 is TGTGCCAGCTCACTACAAAGGGGGGCTGGGGCCAACGTCCTGACTTTC. Protein sequence: CASSLQRGAGANVLTF.

This clonotype was seen only a few times. This chain links TRBV7-3 with TRBJ1-1; 9 nucleotides agree with TRBD1. The CDR3 extends over 16 amino acids. CDR1 SGHTA and CDR2 FQGTGA come from the germline V gene. After removal of 4 bases from V and 6 bases from J, the junction contained 12 bases not matched to a gene. The CDR3 DNA is TGTGCCAGCAGCTCTACAGGGGGCATAGCGAGTTCTGAAGCTTTCTTT. Translated: CASSSTGGIASSEAFF. The variable domain in full, with the rest retrieved from reference TRBV7-3 and TRBJ1-1, is GAGVSQTPSNKVTEKGKYVELRCDPISGHTALYWYRQSLGQGPEFLIYFQGTGAADDSGLPNDRFFAVRPEGSVSTLKIQRTERGDSAVYLCASSSTGGIASSEAFFGQGTRLTVV.

The chain uses TRBV20-1 and TRBJ2-1; 8 nucleotides line up with TRBD2. Germline V CDR1 and CDR2: DFQATT, SNEGSKA (reference sequence). J lost 1 base, V lost 6 bases, and 8 bases had no gene match. The CDR3 consists of 15 residues. As DNA, the CDR3 is TGCAGTGCCAGCAAGCGGGAGATGTCCTACAATGAGCAGTTCTTC. It is translated as CSASKREMSYNEQFF.

This clonotype was counted ten times or more. This chain connects TRBV28 to TRBJ2-7; TRBD2 matches 8 bases. The CDR3 spans 16 residues. Per the germline V gene, CDR1 is MDHEN and CDR2 is SYDVKM. Trimming at V came to 4 bases and at J to 0 bases, leaving 8 bases not matched to a gene. The chain's CDR3 is CASSSLQRGSSYEQYF. The CDR3 bases are TGTGCCAGCAGTTCCCTTCAGCGGGGGAGCTCCTACGAGCAGTACTTC.

This clonotype was detected ten times or more. The chain uses TRBV2 and TRBJ1-5; no clear D gene. Germline assignment: CDR1 SNHLY and CDR2 FYNNEI. With 4 bases removed from V and 4 bases from J, the gap between germline ends came to 11 bases. The CDR3 is 14 amino acids. CDR3 sequence (DNA): TGTGCCAGCAGTGGCCTGGGCGGTAATCAGCCCCAGCATTTT. Residues: CASSGLGGNQPQHF.